This T cell receptor beta chain was sequenced for a study of blood T cell repertoires in COVID-19. Overall study: The origin of the acute and convalescent COVID-19 samples was the United States, Italy and Spain. T cells, B-cell-depleted T cells, or PBMCs provided the cDNA or gDNA that served as material.

Trimming removed 4 bases from V and 7 bases from J; junction bases left unmatched: 8. Germline lookup yields CDR1 MDHEN and CDR2 SYDVKM. The CDR3 extends over 16 amino acids. Under the authors' procedure: Counts of nucleated cells, estimated from reference gene primer amplification, were obtained. Clones were sequenced by immunoSEQ multiplex PCR, and TCRdb holds only the in-frame ones, with some missing. V and J calls and clone size are those listed in that table; D and trimming were worked out from the DNA. The data show roughly 220,000 clones, with 80% seen just once and 4.5% to 7% held by the top ten.

This sequence joins TRBV28 and TRBJ2-1, with 12 bases lining up with TRBD2. Sequencing was done on a sample of peripheral blood. The TCR sequence derives from a woman in her sixties or seventies with acute or convalescent COVID-19. CDR3 bases: TGTGCCAGCAGTTCACCCGGACTAGCGGGAATAAATGAGCAGTTCTTC. Its translation: CASSSPGLAGINEQFF.